Each of the 21 T cell receptor beta chains below was sequenced from the same sample in a study of cytomegalovirus exposure and HLA in healthy donors (dated by TCRdb to about 2017). Library preparation employed the immunoSEQ multiplex PCR assay. For the multiplex PCR, a mixture combining 60 forward primers for TCR Vbeta segments and 13 reverse primers for TCR Jbeta segments was used. The table comes from immuneACCESS by way of TCRdb, which keeps in-frame sequences with V and J called. Part of the clones is missing from these tables; in studies checked, under half for an unresolved V gene and the rest for unknown reasons. This sample has tens of thousands of clones in its table, and roughly a tenth of those were observed once. Over 20% of the sample is taken by the ten largest. Sequenced material: PBMCs. Receptors were obtained from a man in his sixties in good health and CMV-seropositive.

The V call is TRBV5-1, the J call TRBJ2-3; 8 bases are shared with TRBD2. Germline V gene sequence: CDR1 SGHRS, CDR2 YFSETQ. The CDR3 loop spans 16 amino acids. V lost 2 bases to trimming and J lost 9 bases; unmatched junction nucleotides: 14. This CDR3 reads CASSFGAGVDVLTQYF. The DNA for the CDR3 is TGCGCCAGCAGCTTTGGAGCGGGGGTCGACGTGTTGACGCAGTATTTT.

The table lists this clone with a few counts. The genes are TRBV28 and TRBJ2-7, with a possible D match to TRBD2 (5 bases). The germline gives CDR1 MDHEN, CDR2 SYDVKM. Trimming took off 5 bases at V and 6 bases at J, with 8 bases between the two ends. The CDR3 is made up of 11 amino acids. The CDR3 is CASSERREQYF. In nucleotides, the CDR3 is TGTGCCAGCAGTGAGCGGCGCGAGCAGTACTTC.

Only a few counts were recorded for this clone. This CDR3 is CASSIELRGWETQYF. The DNA of the CDR3 is TGTGCCAGTAGTATAGAATTAAGGGGTTGGGAGACCCAGTACTTC. The chain uses TRBV19 and TRBJ2-5; D may be TRBD1 (5 bases). CDR3 size: 15 residues. Germline V gene data show CDR1 as LNHDA and CDR2 as SQIVND (reference sequence). Trimming removed 0 bases from V and 5 bases from J, with 13 bases in between. Supplemented by reference TRBV19 and TRBJ2-5, the full variable domain reads DGGITQSPKYLFRKEGQNVTLSCEQNLNHDAMYWYRQDPGQGLRLIYYSQIVNDFQKGDIAEGYSVSREKKESFPLTVTSAQKNPTAFYLCASSIELRGWETQYFGPGTRLLVL.

The J gene is TRBJ2-2, the V gene TRBV4-2; tentative D call: TRBD2 (5 bases). CDR3 length equals 15 residues. The germline V and J ends were trimmed by 1 base and 3 bases, with 9 bases remaining between them. In germline, CDR1 is LGHNA, CDR2 YNFKEQ. The CDR3 here is CASSQAGTHTGELFF. The CDR3 DNA sequence: TGTGCCAGCAGCCAAGCGGGAACCCACACCGGGGAGCTGTTTTTT.

This chain uses TRBV30 with TRBJ1-1; TRBD1 is a possible D gene (6 bases). V was trimmed by 4 bases and J by 4 bases, leaving 16 bases between them. The CDR3 loop spans 14 amino acids. Looked up from germline, CDR1 is GTSNPN and CDR2 is SVGIG (reference sequence). CDR3 in amino acids: CAWNRASLGTEAFF. The DNA for the CDR3 is TGTGCCTGGAACAGGGCATCCTTGGGCACTGAAGCTTTCTTT.

This chain connects TRBV15 to TRBJ2-7; D not resolved. The germline V and J ends were trimmed by 1 base and 2 bases, with 9 bases remaining between them. CDR1 LNHNV and CDR2 YYDKDF come from the germline V gene (reference sequence). The CDR3 loop spans 14 amino acids. CDR3 in amino acids: CATSRGFPPYEQYF. The CDR3 nucleotides are TGTGCCACCAGCAGAGGTTTTCCTCCCTACGAGCAGTACTTC. The full variable domain, rest sourced from reference TRBV15 and TRBJ2-7, is DAMVIQNPRYQVTQFGKPVTLSCSQTLNHNVMYWYQQKSSQAPKLLFHYYDKDFNNEADTPDNFQSRRPNTSFCFLDIRSPGLGDTAMYLCATSRGFPPYEQYFGPGTRLTVT.

The J gene is TRBJ1-5, the V gene TRBV28; the D gene is possibly TRBD1 (5 bases). Germline V gives CDR1 MDHEN, CDR2 SYDVKM. This CDR3 comprises 13 residues. V dropped 11 bases and J dropped 6 bases, with 17 bases sitting between them. The DNA for the CDR3 is TGTGCCTGGGGGGGGATGGCGGGTCAGCCCCAGCATTTT. It codes for CAWGGMAGQPQHF.

V gene TRBV7-2 combines with J gene TRBJ2-1; 9 bases align to TRBD2. V was pared by 7 bases and J by 6 bases, with 7 bases of the junction left unmatched. Per the germline V gene, CDR1 is SGHTA and CDR2 is FQGNSA. The CDR3 has 14 amino acids. The CDR3 region is CASIRASGVNEQFF. In DNA, the CDR3 is TGTGCCAGCATTCGGGCTAGCGGGGTCAATGAGCAGTTCTTC.

The V gene is TRBV9, the J gene TRBJ1-4; perhaps TRBD1 as D (6 bases). The CDR3 covers 15 residues. Trimming removed 4 bases from V and 6 bases from J, with 16 bases in between. Germline V CDR1 and CDR2: SGDLS, YYNGEE. CDR3 coding DNA: TGTGCCAGCAGCCCCCAGCCGAGGGGGTATGAAAAACTGTTTTTT. Encoded protein: CASSPQPRGYEKLFF.

The chain employs TRBV7-3 and TRBJ1-1; TRBD1 matches 7 bases. V shed 4 bases and J 5 bases; nucleotides not matched to a gene: 4. The CDR3 has 13 amino acids. Germline values: CDR1 SGHTA, CDR2 FQGTGA. The CDR3 DNA reads TGTGCCAGCAGCTCCCAGACAGGGACTGAAGCTTTCTTT. Protein: CASSSQTGTEAFF.

The chain links TRBV30 to TRBJ2-1; weak D call: TRBD2 (5 bases). V gave up 3 bases and J gave up 12 bases, with 18 bases separating them. Germline CDR1 reads GTSNPN; CDR2 reads SVGIG (reference sequence). CDR3 length equals 13 residues. CDR3 sequence reads: CAWRLGSGLMQFF. The CDR3 coding sequence is TGTGCCTGGAGGTTGGGGAGTGGGTTGATGCAGTTCTTC.

The chain combines TRBV9 with TRBJ2-7; TRBD2 matches at 12 bases. Germline lookup yields CDR1 SGDLS and CDR2 YYNGEE. This CDR3 region has 15 residues. V lost 0 bases and J lost 6; bases outside the gene matches: 4. The CDR3 sequence: CASSVGLAGDGEQYF. The CDR3 nucleotides are TGTGCCAGCAGCGTAGGACTAGCGGGAGATGGCGAGCAGTACTTC.

This clone was recorded a few times. The gene calls are TRBV5-4 and TRBJ2-1; 9 bases are a match to TRBD1. The CDR3 is 15 amino acids. The ends lost 4 bases at V and 7 bases at J; junction bases unmatched: 9. Germline V gene data show CDR1 as SGHNT and CDR2 as YYREEE (reference sequence). CDR3 DNA: TGTGCCAGCAGCCCGTCGACAGGGGGGGAAAATGAGCAGTTCTTC. Its protein is CASSPSTGGENEQFF.

This chain links TRBV6-1 with TRBJ1-1; D is uncertain. The CDR3 contains 13 residues. V lost 4 bases, J lost 0 bases, and 6 bases lay in between. The germline gives CDR1 MNHNS, CDR2 SASEGT. Here the CDR3 DNA reads TGTGCCAGCAGTGCTTCAGTGAACACTGAAGCTTTCTTT. Translated: CASSASVNTEAFF.

The V gene is TRBV7-3, the J gene TRBJ1-1, with D hard to call. The CDR3 spans 14 residues. Germline V lookup: CDR1 SGHTA, CDR2 FQGTGA. With 6 bases removed from V and 2 bases from J, the gap between germline ends came to 13 bases. The CDR3 region is CASRFAELNTEAFF. CDR3 DNA sequence: TGTGCCAGCAGGTTTGCCGAACTAAACACTGAAGCTTTCTTT.

J is TRBJ2-5 and V is TRBV2, with TRBD1 identical over 7 bases. The CDR3 runs 15 residues. Germline trimming cut 7 bases from V and 2 bases from J; bases unmatched to any gene: 10. Looked up from germline, CDR1 is SNHLY and CDR2 is FYNNEI. The CDR3 is CASTLQGTLQETQYF. CDR3 DNA sequence: TGTGCCAGCACCTTACAGGGGACACTACAAGAGACCCAGTACTTC.

This clone has just a few counts. The genes are TRBV11-2 and TRBJ2-7; the D gene is possibly TRBD2 (6 bases). The germline CDR1 and CDR2 sequences are SGHAT and FQNNGV. The CDR3 is 14 amino acids. Trimming left V 0 bases short and J 5 bases short, with 11 bases between. In DNA form, the CDR3 reads TGTGCCAGCAGCTTAGATCGGGGGAAGGACGAGCAGTACGTC. This translates into CASSLDRGKDEQYV.

This clone was recorded a few times. CDR3 nucleotide sequence: TGTGCCAGTCTGGGGGGACAGGGGGCGTTCTATGGCTACACCTTC. Protein sequence: CASLGGQGAFYGYTF. V usage is TRBV19 and J usage is TRBJ1-2; 12 bases match TRBD1. The length of the CDR3 is 15 residues. V was pared by 8 bases and J by 4 bases, with 8 bases of the junction left unmatched. Germline CDR1 reads LNHDA; CDR2 reads SQIVND (reference sequence).

The chain couples TRBV27 to TRBJ2-7, with 8 nucleotides matching TRBD1. The CDR3 is made up of 14 amino acids. V was clipped by 5 bases and J by 7 bases; unmatched bases: 10. Germline V gene sequence: CDR1 MNHEY, CDR2 SMNVEV (reference sequence). The CDR3, as DNA: TGTGCCAGCAGTCCCCGGACAGGGTTAAGGGAGCAGTACGTC. It codes for CASSPRTGLREQYV.

This clone was counted only a few times. The rearrangement uses TRBV29-1 and TRBJ2-4; TRBD1 is a possible D gene (5 bases). Trimming shortened V by 3 bases and J by 8 bases, and 8 bases separated the two germline ends. Germline CDR1 SQVTM, CDR2 ANQGSEA. CDR3 size: 11 residues. The DNA of the CDR3 is TGCAGCGTTGACAGGGATGACATTCAGTACTTC. This codes for CSVDRDDIQYF.

This clone turned up a few times. V usage is TRBV29-1 and J usage is TRBJ1-4; no definite D call. Germline CDR1 is SQVTM and CDR2 is ANQGSEA. V was clipped by 4 bases and J by 8 bases, with 14 bases between them. The CDR3 is 13 amino acids. This CDR3 is CSVGSDYLEKLFF. CDR3 DNA: TGCAGCGTTGGCTCTGACTATCTGGAAAAACTGTTTTTT. Looking up the rest from reference TRBV29-1 and TRBJ1-4 gives the full variable domain: SAVISQKPSRDICQRGTSLTIQCQVDSQVTMMFWYRQQPGQSLTLIATANQGSEATYESGFVIDKFPISRPNLTFSTLTVSNMSPEDSSIYLCSVGSDYLEKLFFGSGTQLSVL.